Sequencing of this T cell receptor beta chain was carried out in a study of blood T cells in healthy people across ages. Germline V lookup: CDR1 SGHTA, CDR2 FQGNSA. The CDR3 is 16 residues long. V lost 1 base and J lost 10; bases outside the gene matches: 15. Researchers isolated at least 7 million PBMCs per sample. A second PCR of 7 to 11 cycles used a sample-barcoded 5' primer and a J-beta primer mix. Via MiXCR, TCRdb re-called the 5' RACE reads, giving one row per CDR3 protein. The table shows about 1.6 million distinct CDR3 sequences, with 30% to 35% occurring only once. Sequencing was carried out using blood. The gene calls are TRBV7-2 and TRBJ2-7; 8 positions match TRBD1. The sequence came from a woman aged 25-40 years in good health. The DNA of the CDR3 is TGTGCCAGCAGCTTAGATTTGCGCTGGACAGGGAACACCCAGTACTTC. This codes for CASSLDLRWTGNTQYF.